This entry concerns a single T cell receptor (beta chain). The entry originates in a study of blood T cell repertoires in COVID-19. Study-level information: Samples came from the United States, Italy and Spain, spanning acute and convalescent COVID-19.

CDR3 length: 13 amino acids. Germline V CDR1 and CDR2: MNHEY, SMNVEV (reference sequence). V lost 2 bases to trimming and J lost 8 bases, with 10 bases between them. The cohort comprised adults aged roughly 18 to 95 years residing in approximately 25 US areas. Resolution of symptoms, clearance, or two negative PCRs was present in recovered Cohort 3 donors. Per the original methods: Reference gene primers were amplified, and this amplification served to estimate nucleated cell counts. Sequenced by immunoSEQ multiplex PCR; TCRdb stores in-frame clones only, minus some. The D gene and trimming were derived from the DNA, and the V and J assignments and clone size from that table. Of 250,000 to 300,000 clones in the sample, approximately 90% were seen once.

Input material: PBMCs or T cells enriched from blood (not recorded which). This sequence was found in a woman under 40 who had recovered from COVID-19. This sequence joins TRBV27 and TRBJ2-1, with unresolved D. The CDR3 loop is CASSLESGYEQFF. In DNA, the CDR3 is TGTGCCAGCAGTTTAGAATCGGGTTATGAGCAGTTCTTC.